The 14 T cell receptor beta chains below were found in one sample sequenced in a study of monozygotic twins with inflammatory bowel disease. TCRdb reworked the 5' RACE reads into one entry per CDR3 protein, no DNA. This sample's clone table lists about 380,000 distinct CDR3 sequences. The sequencing sample was made of blood. These receptor sequences come from a human donor with ulcerative colitis or Crohn's disease, or a healthy co-twin of an affected twin (not recorded which).

This chain uses TRBV5-1 with TRBJ2-7. The CDR3 length is 13 residues. Per germline, CDR1 SGHRS and CDR2 YFSETQ. The CDR3 spells CASATGSSYEQYF.

V and J are TRBV4-3 and TRBJ1-2. This CDR3 contains 18 residues. CDR1 is LGHNA and CDR2 is YSLEER in the germline V gene. The CDR3 spells CASSQNRGQFWEGYGYTF.

The rearrangement joins TRBV7-2 to TRBJ1-6; the D call of TRBD1 rests on TCRdb alone, since no DNA is present to check it. The CDR3 sequence is 15 residues long. Germline CDR1 reads SGHTA; CDR2 reads FQGNSA. The CDR3 protein is CASSLEQGGNSPLHF.

The chain is built from TRBV12-3 or TRBV12-4 and TRBJ2-1. This CDR3 comprises 12 residues. CDR3 residues: CASSWTYNEQFF.

The genes are TRBV20-1 and TRBJ2-5; the TRBD1 assignment by TCRdb is unverifiable without DNA. The length of the CDR3 is 16 residues. Germline lookup yields CDR1 DFQATT and CDR2 SNEGSKA (reference sequence). The CDR3 sequence: CSARDRRDPESETQYF.

The chain has TRBV7-2 and TRBJ2-2. The CDR3 sequence is 15 residues long. Germline lookup yields CDR1 SGHTA and CDR2 FQGNSA. The CDR3 spells CASSLEVHNTGELFF. Full variable domain (missing parts from reference TRBV7-2 and TRBJ2-2): GAGVSQSPSNKVTEKGKDVELRCDPISGHTALYWYRQSLGQGLEFLIYFQGNSAPDKSGLPSDRFSAERTGGSVSTLTIQRTQQEDSAVYLCASSLEVHNTGELFFGEGSRLTVL.

The chain links TRBV20-1 to TRBJ2-7; as DNA is missing, the TRBD1 call by TCRdb cannot be tested. CDR3 length: 11 amino acids. The V gene's germline CDR1 is DFQATT and CDR2 SNEGSKA (reference sequence). CDR3 in amino acids: CSANRAYEQYF.

V gene TRBV7-2 combines with J gene TRBJ2-3; TCRdb outputs TRBD1, but without DNA this stays unchecked. CDR3 length: 16 amino acids. Germline V gene sequence: CDR1 SGHTA, CDR2 FQGNSA. CDR3 protein: CASSLRPGQGADTQYF.

The rearrangement uses TRBV11-3 and TRBJ2-1; TCRdb names TRBD1, which stays unverified in the absence of DNA. The CDR3 has 13 residues. CDR1 is SGHNT and CDR2 is YENEEA in the germline V gene. Here the CDR3 reads CASSSQDGASKFF.

This chain joins TRBV4-3 and TRBJ1-2. The CDR3 contains 16 residues. Germline values: CDR1 LGHNA, CDR2 YSLEER. CDR3 residues: CASSQNDRTSPYGYTF.

This chain joins TRBV27 and TRBJ2-2; the TCRdb call, TRBD1, lacks DNA for checking. This CDR3 comprises 15 residues. Germline V CDR1 and CDR2: MNHEY, SMNVEV (reference sequence). CDR3 region: CASSWDQGNTGELFF.

This chain uses TRBV20-1 with TRBJ1-5. Germline-derived CDR1 and CDR2 are DFQATT and SNEGSKA (reference sequence). The CDR3 contains 13 residues. CDR3 amino acids: CSGHGGSNQPQHF.

The V and J genes are TRBV6-1 and TRBJ2-4; TCRdb lists TRBD1, though no DNA is available to test this call. Germline V CDR1 and CDR2: MNHNS, SASEGT. The CDR3 covers 18 residues. The CDR3: CASSTRDRGLVAKNIQYF.

The gene calls are TRBV12-3 or TRBV12-4 and TRBJ2-2; there is no DNA to check the TCRdb D call of TRBD1. CDR3 length: 15 amino acids. The CDR3 region is CASIPGNRVTGELFF.